The 8 T cell receptor beta chains given below trace back to one sample, sequenced in a study of Ad26.COV2.S vaccination and SARS-CoV-2 variants. Treatment given: roughly 19 received Ad26.COV2.S at low or high dose, single or two shots; several received placebo; per-sample allocation not given. On day 63 after the first injection, vaccine and placebo recipients gave samples. Libraries were prepared by immunoSEQ multiplex PCR; TCRdb keeps only in-frame clonotypes and omits some of them. The data contain around 270,000 clones, about 83% of them singletons. The sample consisted of peripheral blood, taken in a trial of Ad26.COV2.S vaccine versus placebo. The receptor source for this set is a person between 18 and 59 years old who received the Ad26.COV2.S COVID-19 vaccine or a placebo.

The CDR3 nucleotides read TGTGCCAGCAGCAAATCTCAGAACAGGTGCCCCTACGAGCAGTACGTC. It translates to CASSKSQNRCPYEQYV. The gene calls are TRBV21-1 and TRBJ2-7; TRBD1, the D gene given by the table, was not confirmed from the DNA. TRBV21-1 corresponds to a pseudogene. This CDR3 has 16 residues.

This chain connects TRBV5-5 to TRBJ2-1, with TRBD2 matching over 7 bases. With 4 bases clipped from V and 0 bases from J, the junction kept 4 bases outside the gene matches. The CDR3 covers 15 residues. Per germline, CDR1 SGHKS and CDR2 YYEKEE (reference sequence). The CDR3: CASSPWTSSYNEQFF. CDR3 sequence (DNA): TGTGCCAGCAGCCCATGGACTAGCTCCTACAATGAGCAGTTCTTC.

The CDR3 DNA follows: TGTGCCAGCAGCGTAAGGCCCAATGAGCAGTTCTTC. Encoded protein: CASSVRPNEQFF. This chain connects TRBV9 to TRBJ2-1; no clear D gene. The CDR3 loop spans 12 amino acids. With 1 base removed from V and 6 bases from J, the gap between germline ends came to 5 bases. The germline V gene encodes CDR1 SGDLS and CDR2 YYNGEE.

The chain has TRBV5-1 and TRBJ2-7, with D possibly called TRBD1 or TRBD2 (5 bases each). Looked up from germline, CDR1 is SGHRS and CDR2 is YFSETQ. CDR3 length: 14 residues. Trimming cost V 4 bases and J 3 bases, with 14 bases left between them. CDR3 nucleotide sequence: TGCGCCAGCAGCGAAGTGGGACCGCTCTACGAGCAGTACGTC. This translates into CASSEVGPLYEQYV.

The chain links TRBV19 to TRBJ1-2, with TRBD1 identical over 7 bases. The V gene end was trimmed by 5 bases and the J gene end by 7 bases; junction bases not matched to a gene: 7. The CDR3 covers 13 residues. CDR1 and CDR2 from the germline V gene are LNHDA and SQIVND (reference sequence). The CDR3 DNA sequence: TGTGCCAGTAGTCCTCGGGACAGCTCTGGCTACACCTTC. It translates to CASSPRDSSGYTF.

V usage is TRBV18 and J usage is TRBJ2-3; D possibly corresponds to TRBD1 (6 bases). Per germline, CDR1 KGHSH and CDR2 LQKENI. CDR3 length equals 14 residues. The V and J ends lost 5 bases and 3 bases respectively, with 12 bases between them. The CDR3 region has the DNA TGTGCCAGCTCATGGGGGCGTGGGACAGATACGCAGTATTTT. Its translation: CASSWGRGTDTQYF.

This chain connects TRBV5-6 to TRBJ2-3; 8 positions match TRBD2. Germline V lookup: CDR1 SGHDT, CDR2 YYEEEE. The V segment lost 4 bases and the J segment 3 bases; nucleotides outside the gene matches: 10. The CDR3 has 16 residues. DNA of the CDR3: TGTGCCAGCAGCCGTAAGCCGGGGGGGCTGACAGATACGCAGTATTTT. It encodes CASSRKPGGLTDTQYF. The full variable domain, its missing parts supplied by reference TRBV5-6 and TRBJ2-3, is DAGVTQSPTHLIKTRGQQVTLRCSPKSGHDTVSWYQQALGQGPQFIFQYYEEEERQRGNFPDRFSGHQFPNYSSELNVNALLLGDSALYLCASSRKPGGLTDTQYFGPGTRLTVL.

This chain uses TRBV10-2 with TRBJ2-1; 7 bases are shared with TRBD1. V shed 8 bases, J shed 2 bases, and the junction held 3 bases outside the gene matches. This CDR3 is 13 amino acids long. The germline gives CDR1 WSHSY, CDR2 SAAADI. DNA for the CDR3: TGCGCCAGCCGGGACAGAGCCTACAATGAGCAGTTCTTC. Its translation: CASRDRAYNEQFF.